This T cell receptor beta chain appears in the sequencing data of a study of cytotoxic CD8 clonotypes in ibrutinib-treated CLL. The study's findings and limits: Private clonotypes, not public ones, expanded at ibrutinib response.

Some clones are missing from TCRdb's copy, which holds only in-frame ones; the method was immunoSEQ multiplex PCR. The table shows 330,000 or so clones, with roughly 67% occurring only once. V was clipped by 3 bases and J by 0 bases, with 7 bases between them. CDR1 and CDR2 (germline): SGDLS, YYNGEE. The CDR3 sequence is 15 residues long. A remark on this clone: What it binds is not known.

The V and J genes are TRBV9 and TRBJ1-6; D ambiguous. The clonotype was recovered from a human donor with chronic lymphocytic leukemia. The specimen was PBMCs, collected after 36 months of ibrutinib treatment. For the CDR3, the DNA is TGTGCCAGCAGCGCGAGGAGCTCCTATAATTCACCCCTCCACTTT. It encodes CASSARSSYNSPLHF.